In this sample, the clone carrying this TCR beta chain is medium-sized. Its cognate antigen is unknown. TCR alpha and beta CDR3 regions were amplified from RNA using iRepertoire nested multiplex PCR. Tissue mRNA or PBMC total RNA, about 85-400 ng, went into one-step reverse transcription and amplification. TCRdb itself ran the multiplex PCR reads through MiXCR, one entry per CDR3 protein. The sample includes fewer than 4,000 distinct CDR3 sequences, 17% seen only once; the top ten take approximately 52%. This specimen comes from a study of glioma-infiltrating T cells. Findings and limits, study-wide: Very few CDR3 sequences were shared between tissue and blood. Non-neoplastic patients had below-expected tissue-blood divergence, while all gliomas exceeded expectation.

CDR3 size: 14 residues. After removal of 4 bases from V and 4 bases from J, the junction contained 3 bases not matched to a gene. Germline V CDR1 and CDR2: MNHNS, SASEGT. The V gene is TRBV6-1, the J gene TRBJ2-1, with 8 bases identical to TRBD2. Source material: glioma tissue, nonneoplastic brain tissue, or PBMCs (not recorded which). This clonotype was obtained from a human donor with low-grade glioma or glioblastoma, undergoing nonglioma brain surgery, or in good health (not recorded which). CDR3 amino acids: CASSAVAGYNEQFF. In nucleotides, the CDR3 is TGTGCCAGCAGTGCAGTAGCGGGGTACAATGAGCAGTTCTTC.